Each of the 10 T cell receptor beta chains below was sequenced from the same sample in a study of blood T cells in healthy people across ages. Sample-barcoded 5' priming and a J-beta primer mix drove a second PCR of 7 to 11 cycles. TCRdb independently ran MiXCR on the 5' RACE reads; one entry per CDR3 protein. The sample shows about 1,500,000 distinct CDR3 sequences, approximately 42% of them seen only once. The sample was blood. These TCRs come from a young woman in good health.

This clonotype has more than one count but fewer than ten. The V gene is TRBV7-6, the J gene TRBJ2-7; 7 nucleotides align to TRBD2. Germline CDR1 is SGHVS and CDR2 is FNYEAQ. CDR3 size: 16 residues. After removal of 1 base from V and 5 bases from J, the junction contained 11 bases not matched to a gene. The chain's CDR3 is CASSLDGRGSRNEQYF. CDR3 in DNA: TGTGCCAGCAGCTTAGATGGGAGGGGTAGTCGCAACGAGCAGTACTTC.

In this sample, this clonotype turned up a few times. The gene calls are TRBV14 and TRBJ1-1, with D unresolved. The germline V gene encodes CDR1 SGHDN and CDR2 FVKESK. The CDR3 runs 13 residues. Trimming cost V 6 bases and J 6 bases, with 14 bases left between them. The CDR3 loop is CASRGNLNSEAFF. The DNA for the CDR3 is TGTGCCAGCAGGGGAAACCTAAACTCTGAAGCTTTCTTT.

This clonotype appeared a few times. This rearrangement joins TRBV4-1 to TRBJ2-3; 8 nucleotides match TRBD2. This CDR3 has 15 amino acids. CDR1 is MGHRA, CDR2 YSYEKL, per germline. With 4 bases clipped from V and 10 bases from J, the junction kept 13 bases outside the gene matches. CDR3 loop: CASSPSGGGLSSQYF. As DNA, the CDR3 is TGCGCCAGCAGCCCTTCGGGCGGGGGGCTTTCCTCGCAGTATTTT.

This clonotype showed up just a few times. V usage is TRBV12-3 or TRBV12-4 and J usage is TRBJ2-1; 11 bases agree with TRBD2. CDR3 length equals 19 residues. V trimming: 6 bases; J trimming: 0 bases; junction bases outside the gene matches: 13. In DNA, the CDR3 is TGTGCCAGCAGCTCGGACCCACGACTAGCGGGGAGCTCCTACAATGAGCAGTTCTTC. Protein sequence: CASSSDPRLAGSSYNEQFF.

V gene TRBV7-8 combines with J gene TRBJ2-7; D is ambiguous. This CDR3 is built from 15 residues. The germline V gene has CDR1 SGHVS and CDR2 FQNEAQ. V lost 5 bases, J lost 2 bases, and 16 bases lay in between. This chain's CDR3 is CASSTFPDGTYEQYF. In nucleotides, the CDR3 is TGTGCCAGCAGCACCTTCCCGGACGGAACCTACGAGCAGTACTTC.

There are a few counts of this clonotype. V gene TRBV6-2 or TRBV6-3 combines with J gene TRBJ1-1, with TRBD1 matching over 7 bases. The CDR3 spans 15 residues. Germline V gives CDR1 MNHEY, CDR2 SVGEGT. The ends lost 5 bases at V and 2 bases at J; junction bases unmatched: 8. The CDR3 region has the DNA TGTGCCAGCAGTACCTGGACAGGTTCAAACACTGAAGCTTTCTTT. Its protein is CASSTWTGSNTEAFF.

The chain links TRBV5-1 to TRBJ2-2, with D maybe TRBD1 (6 bases). Germline V gene sequence: CDR1 SGHRS, CDR2 YFSETQ. There are 15 residues in the CDR3. V gave up 4 bases and J gave up 4 bases, with 14 bases separating them. CDR3 sequence reads: CASSLGDTSTGELFF. The CDR3 DNA reads as TGCGCCAGCAGCCTCGGGGACACGAGCACCGGGGAGCTGTTTTTT.

V usage is TRBV9 and J usage is TRBJ2-7; possibly TRBD1 for D (6 bases). The germline CDR1 and CDR2 sequences are SGDLS and YYNGEE. V was shortened by 0 bases and J by 4 bases, with 32 bases between the two germline ends. The CDR3 contains 21 residues. The CDR3 loop is CASSVARQRIQGGGPLYEQYF. CDR3 nucleotide sequence: TGTGCCAGCAGCGTAGCTAGACAACGGATACAGGGCGGAGGCCCGTTATACGAGCAGTACTTC.

This clonotype was seen only a few times. This chain links TRBV29-1 with TRBJ2-7, with TRBD2 identical over 7 bases. The length of the CDR3 is 14 residues. Germline V gene sequence: CDR1 SQVTM, CDR2 ANQGSEA. V gave up 8 bases and J gave up 3 bases; unmatched junction bases: 13. This CDR3 reads CSFPGGGEYYEQYF. As DNA, the CDR3 is TGCAGCTTCCCTGGCGGGGGTGAGTACTACGAGCAGTACTTC.

The V and J genes are TRBV7-9 and TRBJ2-5; the D is unclear. Germline V gene sequence: CDR1 SEHNR, CDR2 FQNEAQ (reference sequence). The CDR3 runs 13 residues. The V and J ends lost 3 bases and 11 bases respectively, with 16 bases between them. The CDR3 DNA is TGTGCCAGCAGCTTCGCTGTTTACAATGAGCAGTACTTC. This codes for CASSFAVYNEQYF.